The sequence of this T cell receptor beta chain was determined in a study of cytomegalovirus exposure and HLA in healthy donors. Study-wide context: Caucasian-associated ancestry cluster membership applied to 75% to 85% of 300 to 450 genotyped donors.

A multiplex PCR was run with 60 Vbeta primers and 13 Jbeta primers. Clones were read by immunoSEQ multiplex PCR, and TCRdb kept only the in-frame ones, dropping some. The table records roughly 150,000 clones, 75% of them present only once. Germline V gives CDR1 LNHDA, CDR2 SQIVND (reference sequence). The CDR3 extends over 15 amino acids. V lost 3 bases to trimming and J lost 7 bases; unmatched junction nucleotides: 7. Sequencing was carried out using PBMCs. The source of this sequence is a man aged 25-40 years in good health and CMV-seronegative. The chain recombines TRBV19 with TRBJ2-1; 9 nucleotides agree with TRBD2. Here the CDR3 reads CASSIFASGDNEQFF. In DNA form, the CDR3 reads TGTGCCAGTAGTATTTTCGCTAGCGGGGATAATGAGCAGTTCTTC.